One and the same sample provided the 3 T cell receptor beta chains below, sequenced in a study of T-cell reconstitution after alpha-beta-depleted transplantation in children. Researchers prepared the TCRbeta library using unique molecular identifiers, the study reports. Each CDR3 protein is one row after TCRdb ran MiXCR on the PCR reads. In the table there are 70,000 to 95,000 distinct CDR3 sequences, 12% of which are singletons. The starting material was PBMCs from the stem cell graft donor, obtained from the stem cell graft. These receptors were collected from a human donor who donated a stem cell graft to a child with inherited bone marrow failure.

In this sample, this clonotype turned up many times. The chain links TRBV3-1 to TRBJ2-1; D is perhaps TRBD1 (7 bases). Per germline, CDR1 LGHDT and CDR2 YNNKEL (reference sequence). The CDR3 loop spans 15 amino acids. The V end was cut by 1 base, the J end by 5 bases, with 12 bases between. The CDR3 DNA reads as TGTGCCAGCAGCCAAGGAACAGGGGAGGACAATGAGCAGTTCTTC. This encodes CASSQGTGEDNEQFF.

This clonotype was observed a few times. The chain carries TRBV5-4 and TRBJ2-3, with D unresolved. V shed 1 base and J shed 6 bases, with 6 bases lying between them. The germline V gene encodes CDR1 SGHNT and CDR2 YYREEE (reference sequence). The CDR3 sequence is 12 residues long. The CDR3 DNA sequence: TGTGCCAGCAGCTTGAGTGAGGATACGCAGTATTTT. It is translated as CASSLSEDTQYF. The entire variable domain, with the rest obtained from reference TRBV5-4 and TRBJ2-3, is as follows: ETGVTQSPTHLIKTRGQQVTLRCSSQSGHNTVSWYQQALGQGPQFIFQYYREEENGRGNFPPRFSGLQFPNYSSELNVNALELDDSALYLCASSLSEDTQYFGPGTRLTVL.

The sample holds many counts of this clonotype. The rearrangement uses TRBV7-2 and TRBJ2-1; 7 bases line up with TRBD2. The germline CDR1 and CDR2 sequences are SGHTA and FQGNSA. The CDR3 totals 11 residues. The J segment lost 10 bases and the V segment lost 11 bases, leaving 8 bases of the junction unmatched. In DNA form, the CDR3 reads TGTGCCCGGGAGGAGCGGGGCGAGCAGTTCTTC. Translated: CAREERGEQFF.